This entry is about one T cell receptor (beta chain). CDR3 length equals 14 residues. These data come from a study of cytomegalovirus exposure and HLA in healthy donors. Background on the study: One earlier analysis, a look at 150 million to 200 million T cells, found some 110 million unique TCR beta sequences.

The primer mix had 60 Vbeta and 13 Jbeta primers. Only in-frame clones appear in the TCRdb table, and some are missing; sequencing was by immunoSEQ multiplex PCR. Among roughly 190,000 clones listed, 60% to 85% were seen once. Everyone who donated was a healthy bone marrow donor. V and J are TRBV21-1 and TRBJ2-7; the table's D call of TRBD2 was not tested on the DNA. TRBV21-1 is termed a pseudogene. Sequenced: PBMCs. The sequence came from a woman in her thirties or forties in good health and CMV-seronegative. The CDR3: CASSKRTSEDEQYF. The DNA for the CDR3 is TGTGCCAGCAGCAAGCGGACTAGCGAAGACGAGCAGTACTTC.